This is a list of T cell receptor beta chains from one sample in a study of human T cells and chemical hapten exposure. TCRdb ran MiXCR on the RACE reads and lists one entry per CDR3 protein. Of about 54,000 distinct CDR3 sequences detected, 9.5% to 10% appear once; the ten largest clones hold approximately 1.6%. Sequenced material: whole blood, taken in connection with sensitization to the hapten diphenylcyclopropenone (DPC). These receptors came from a woman between 50 and 59 years old with alopecia areata. Some clones in this sample may be carry-over from other donors' samples. The CDR3 runs from the conserved cysteine through the conserved F or W. Fields, in order: V gene, J gene, D gene, clone size, CDR3 protein, CDR3 DNA. The D gene is left open where the match is weak. Not all rows give a size; the values are once, few, many and, for expanded clones, a class.

>TRBV5-1|TRBJ2-2|.|few
CASSLRSADTGELFF
TGCGCCAGCAGCTTGAGGTCGGCGGACACCGGGGAGCTGTTTTTT
>TRBV5-1|TRBJ2-5|TRBD2|.
CASRKSGSAEETQYF
TGCGCCAGCAGGAAGAGCGGGAGTGCGGAAGAGACCCAGTACTTC
>TRBV6-1|TRBJ2-1|.|many
CASSPSSPGANEQFF
TGTGCCAGCAGTCCCTCGTCCCCGGGGGCCAATGAGCAGTTCTTC
>TRBV7-2|TRBJ2-1|TRBD1|few
CASSPRTGSSYNEQFF
TGTGCCAGCAGCCCCCGGACAGGGAGTTCCTACAATGAGCAGTTCTTC
>TRBV7-9|TRBJ1-5|TRBD1|many
CASSSGPAGGYSNQPQHF
TGTGCCAGCAGCTCCGGGCCGGCAGGGGGCTATAGCAATCAGCCCCAGCATTTT
>TRBV6-4|TRBJ1-2|.|few
CASSEEGLSGYTF
TGTGCCAGCAGTGAGGAGGGACTCTCTGGCTACACCTTC
>TRBV6-1|TRBJ2-4|TRBD1|.
CASSEARDSIAKNIQYF
TGTGCCAGCAGTGAAGCGAGGGACAGCATAGCCAAAAACATTCAGTACTTC
>TRBV19|TRBJ1-5|TRBD1|.
CASSSQRAGTGHNQPQHF
TGTGCCAGTAGTTCCCAACGGGCGGGGACAGGGCACAATCAGCCCCAGCATTTT
>TRBV7-6|TRBJ2-5|.|.
CASSTGLQGGTQYF
TGTGCCAGCAGCACGGGACTTCAGGGTGGGACCCAGTACTTC
>TRBV7-9|TRBJ2-1|TRBD2|.
CASSPPVLAGGLNEQFF
TGTGCCAGCAGCCCCCCCGTACTAGCGGGGGGACTCAATGAGCAGTTCTTC
>TRBV18|TRBJ1-1|TRBD1|.
CASQGARVDTEAFF
TGTGCCAGCCAGGGGGCGCGGGTGGACACTGAAGCTTTCTTT
>TRBV6-6|TRBJ2-5|.|.
CASSYGRAEYQETQYF
TGTGCCAGCAGTTACGGCCGGGCAGAGTACCAAGAGACCCAGTACTTC
>TRBV19|TRBJ1-2|TRBD1|.
CASSMGQVVNGYTF
TGTGCCAGTAGTATGGGACAGGTCGTCAATGGCTACACCTTC
>TRBV28|TRBJ1-1|.|few
CASKSMNTEAFF
TGTGCCAGCAAGTCGATGAACACTGAAGCTTTCTTT
>TRBV28|TRBJ2-2|.|.
CASCLDRNTGELFF
TGTGCCAGCTGCCTCGACAGGAACACCGGGGAGCTGTTTTTT
>TRBV11-2|TRBJ2-1|TRBD2|few
CASSPLAGGYNEQFF
TGTGCCAGCAGCCCACTAGCGGGGGGTTACAATGAGCAGTTCTTC
>TRBV20-1|TRBJ2-3|.|few
CSADPTTDTQYF
TGCAGTGCTGATCCTACCACAGATACGCAGTATTTT
>TRBV10-3|TRBJ1-2|TRBD1|.
CAIKSSRDSHYGYTF
TGTGCCATCAAGTCGTCCCGGGACAGCCATTATGGCTACACCTTC
>TRBV29-1|TRBJ2-7|.|many
CSVGEDNAYEQYF
TGCAGCGTTGGGGAAGACAACGCCTACGAGCAGTACTTC
>TRBV6-4|TRBJ1-5|.|.
CASSVGGNQPQHF
TGTGCCAGCAGTGTCGGGGGCAATCAGCCCCAGCATTTT
>TRBV6-4|TRBJ1-1|TRBD1|few
CASSAGTVNTEAFF
TGTGCCAGCAGTGCAGGGACAGTTAACACTGAAGCTTTCTTT
>TRBV6-6|TRBJ1-5|TRBD1|many
CASSPDRGSNQPQHF
TGTGCCAGCAGTCCGGACAGGGGAAGCAATCAGCCCCAGCATTTT
>TRBV20-1|TRBJ2-3|.|.
CSARDGAQKDTQYF
TGCAGTGCTAGGGACGGCGCGCAGAAGGATACGCAGTATTTT
>TRBV5-1|TRBJ2-3|TRBD2|few
CASSSTSGASTDTQYF
TGCGCCAGCAGCTCAACTAGCGGGGCTAGCACAGATACGCAGTATTTT
>TRBV6-5|TRBJ2-3|TRBD2|many
CASRGTSGGTDTQYF
TGTGCCAGCAGGGGGACTAGCGGGGGCACAGATACGCAGTATTTT
>TRBV9|TRBJ1-2|.|many
CASSVGAGRNYGYTF
TGTGCCAGCAGCGTGGGGGCAGGTAGAAACTATGGCTACACCTTC
>TRBV7-8|TRBJ1-1|.|many
CASSDPLNTEAFF
TGTGCCAGCAGTGACCCTTTGAACACTGAAGCTTTCTTT
>TRBV5-1|TRBJ2-1|.|.
CASSLPSLTDYNEQFF
TGCGCCAGCAGCTTGCCCTCCTTGACAGATTACAATGAGCAGTTCTTC
>TRBV6-1|TRBJ2-1|TRBD1|many
CASILRTGGKNEQFF
TGTGCCAGCATTCTCAGGACAGGGGGAAAAAATGAGCAGTTCTTC
>TRBV5-1|TRBJ1-6|.|.
CASSFNGGDSPLHF
TGCGCCAGCAGCTTCAACGGTGGGGATTCACCCCTCCACTTT
>TRBV29-1|TRBJ2-5|.|few
CSVVPEGSSGTQYF
TGCAGCGTTGTCCCGGAAGGATCAAGCGGGACCCAGTACTTC
>TRBV6-1|TRBJ1-4|.|many
CASSESAREKLFF
TGTGCCAGCAGTGAATCCGCCAGGGAAAAACTGTTTTTT
>TRBV2|TRBJ1-6|.|many
CASSPLDGSNSPLHF
TGTGCCAGCAGTCCCCTCGACGGCAGTAATTCACCCCTCCACTTT
>TRBV28|TRBJ2-5|TRBD2|.
CASSLAGGAQETQYF
TGTGCCAGCAGTCTAGCGGGGGGTGCGCAAGAGACCCAGTACTTC
>TRBV18|TRBJ2-5|TRBD2|.
CASSRTSGGYETQYF
TGTGCCAGCTCACGGACTAGCGGGGGCTACGAGACCCAGTACTTC